This TCR beta chain appears in the sequencing data of a study of T-cell memory formation after mild COVID-19. This CDR3 region has 15 residues. Germline CDR1 SGDLS, CDR2 YYNGEE. The J segment lost 5 bases and the V segment lost 4 bases, leaving 7 bases of the junction unmatched. Study-level findings and limits: Contracting CD8+ clones were enriched in EMRA, CD4+ mainly in CM and EM. Clones that contracted from day 15 to 85 were balanced CD4/CD8, while later expanders leaned CD4+. Still unconfirmed is whether the second-wave clones peaking on day 37 recognized SARS-CoV-2.

Sample barcodes and UMIs were carried by the TCR alpha and TCR beta cDNA libraries that 5'RACE generated with constant-segment primers. TCRdb re-analysed the 5' RACE reads in MiXCR, keeping a single row per CDR3 protein. The sample carries roughly 410,000 distinct CDR3 sequences, 20% to 30% recorded once. This clonotype was seen only a few times. Its cognate antigen is unknown. The specimen was PBMCs or a T cell subset sorted from them (not recorded which). This TCR came from an adult woman who had mild COVID-19 (a few samples of this study predate the infection). Cell type and time point are not known. The chain carries TRBV9 and TRBJ2-2; TRBD2 aligns across 8 bases. The CDR3 region has the DNA TGTGCCAGCAGCCCGACGGGAGGGCTTACCGGGGAGCTGTTTTTT. Its protein is CASSPTGGLTGELFF.